Following are 18 T cell receptor beta chains from one sample sequenced in a study of cytomegalovirus exposure and HLA in healthy donors. The PCR contained 60 Vbeta and 13 Jbeta primers. Some clones are missing from TCRdb's copy, which holds only in-frame ones; the method was immunoSEQ multiplex PCR. The sample contains over 70,000 clones, about 80% of which appear only once. Source material: PBMCs. These receptors all stem from a male donor in good health and CMV-seronegative.

This clone was observed a handful of times. This sequence joins TRBV7-3 and TRBJ1-1, with TRBD1 matching over 7 bases. The V and J ends lost 6 bases and 5 bases, in that order; junction bases with no gene match: 9. The CDR3 covers 14 residues. The germline V gene has CDR1 SGHTA and CDR2 FQGTGA. The CDR3 loop reads CASRPQGDLTEAFF. CDR3 sequence (DNA): TGTGCCAGCAGGCCCCAGGGGGATTTGACTGAAGCTTTCTTT.

The chain has TRBV2 and TRBJ1-4, with a weak D call TRBD1 (5 bases). The V gene lost 10 bases and the J gene lost 5 bases, with 20 bases spanning the gap. This CDR3 spans 15 amino acids. Germline V gene lookup returns CDR1 SNHLY and CDR2 FYNNEI. This CDR3 is CATQWEGTLNEKLFF. As DNA, the CDR3 is TGTGCCACCCAGTGGGAGGGGACCTTGAATGAAAAACTGTTTTTT.

In this sample, this clone turned up once. The V gene is TRBV6-5, the J gene TRBJ2-1; weak D call: TRBD1 (6 bases). Trimming stripped 6 bases from V and 7 bases from J, with 19 bases between. This CDR3 region has 15 residues. Germline V lookup: CDR1 MNHEY, CDR2 SVGAGI. The CDR3 nucleotides are TGTGCCAGCAGGCTTCCGGGACAAAGGGGAAATGAGCAGTTCTTC. Translation: CASRLPGQRGNEQFF.

The chain carries TRBV5-1 and TRBJ2-3; 13 bases agree with TRBD2. After removal of 2 bases from V and 5 bases from J, the junction contained 5 bases not matched to a gene. The germline CDR1 and CDR2 sequences are SGHRS and YFSETQ. CDR3 length: 16 residues. CDR3 amino acids: CASSLLAGGPEDTQYF. The CDR3, as DNA: TGCGCCAGCAGCTTACTAGCGGGAGGGCCCGAAGATACGCAGTATTTT.

The CDR3 region has the DNA TGTGCCAGCAGCGTAGCCGGGTTGAACACTGAAGCTTTCTTT. The encoded protein is CASSVAGLNTEAFF. The chain recombines TRBV9 with TRBJ1-1; D remains ambiguous. CDR1 is SGDLS and CDR2 is YYNGEE in the germline V gene. The CDR3 runs 14 residues. The germline V and J ends were trimmed by 0 bases and 0 bases, with 6 bases remaining between them.

The chain carries TRBV11-2 and TRBJ2-3; 8 bases are a match to TRBD2. The CDR3 loop spans 14 amino acids. The V gene end was trimmed by 2 bases and the J gene end by 3 bases; junction bases not matched to a gene: 1. Germline V gene sequence: CDR1 SGHAT, CDR2 FQNNGV. The CDR3 DNA sequence: TGTGCCAGCAGCTTACGCGGGGGGACAGATACGCAGTATTTT. It encodes CASSLRGGTDTQYF.

The CDR3 DNA reads TGTGCCAGCAGCTTTGGGACCGGGGGCTCCTACGAGCAGTACTTC. It translates to CASSFGTGGSYEQYF. V usage is TRBV5-4 and J usage is TRBJ2-7; a possible D gene is TRBD2 (6 bases). Germline V gene data show CDR1 as SGHNT and CDR2 as YYREEE (reference sequence). V gave up 2 bases and J gave up 0 bases, with 12 bases separating them. This CDR3 is built from 15 residues.

The chain joins TRBV10-3 to TRBJ2-2; D is uncertain. Trimming took 0 bases from V and 1 from J, leaving 12 bases between them. The CDR3 is 17 residues long. CDR1 and CDR2 from the germline V gene are ENHRY and SYGVKD. DNA for the CDR3: TGTGCCATCAGTGAGTCGACATCGATCGTGAACACCGGGGAGCTGTTTTTT. Translating gives CAISESTSIVNTGELFF.

V is TRBV7-9 and J is TRBJ2-1; 7 bases fit TRBD1. Germline CDR1 is SEHNR and CDR2 is FQNEAQ (reference sequence). This CDR3 region has 16 residues. The V segment lost 4 bases and the J segment 6 bases; nucleotides outside the gene matches: 12. CDR3 in DNA: TGTGCCAGCAGCTCTACCTATAGGGGGCTCGCCAATGAGCAGTTCTTC. Translated, it gives CASSSTYRGLANEQFF.

This chain joins TRBV19 and TRBJ1-2; D is unclear. The V end was cut by 6 bases, the J end by 7 bases, with 6 bases between. Germline CDR1 is LNHDA and CDR2 is SQIVND (reference sequence). The CDR3 runs 10 residues. CDR3 in DNA: TGTGCCAGTAGGGCATTTGGCTACACCTTC. Residues: CASRAFGYTF.

The V call is TRBV10-1, the J call TRBJ2-1; TRBD1 aligns across 9 bases. The CDR3 totals 15 residues. V lost 5 bases, J lost 5 bases, and 7 bases stayed unmatched. CDR1 is WNHNN and CDR2 is SYGVQD in the germline V gene (reference sequence). CDR3 loop: CASSLGQGWDNEQFF. CDR3 nucleotide sequence: TGCGCCAGCAGTTTGGGACAGGGTTGGGACAATGAGCAGTTCTTC.

The chain couples TRBV5-1 to TRBJ1-1; D remains unclear. CDR3 length: 14 residues. Germline V CDR1 and CDR2: SGHRS, YFSETQ. V lost 0 bases and J lost 3, with 9 bases in between. The CDR3 loop reads CASSLAPTHTEAFF. CDR3 DNA: TGCGCCAGCAGCTTGGCCCCGACTCACACTGAAGCTTTCTTT.

This chain joins TRBV10-3 and TRBJ2-1; D is undetermined. The V end was cut by 3 bases, the J end by 0 bases, with 9 bases between. The germline gives CDR1 ENHRY, CDR2 SYGVKD. The CDR3 is 15 amino acids. In DNA, the CDR3 is TGTGCCATCAGTGACCAGGCTACCTCCTACAATGAGCAGTTCTTC. Its translation is CAISDQATSYNEQFF.

This clone was counted between two and nine times. In DNA form, the CDR3 reads TGTGCCAGCAGCTCCCGGGTCTCTGGGGCCAACGTCCTGACTTTC. The encoded protein is CASSSRVSGANVLTF. This sequence joins TRBV5-4 and TRBJ2-6; D is uncertain. Germline V gene data show CDR1 as SGHNT and CDR2 as YYREEE (reference sequence). CDR3 size: 15 residues. V lost 3 bases, J lost 0 bases, and 7 bases lay in between.

This clone was observed once. V gene TRBV10-3 combines with J gene TRBJ1-5; 8 bases match TRBD1. CDR1 is ENHRY, CDR2 SYGVKD, per germline. V lost 3 bases to trimming and J lost 0 bases; unmatched junction nucleotides: 4. The CDR3 covers 16 residues. Here the CDR3 reads CAISDRGTGSNQPQHF. DNA of the CDR3: TGTGCCATCAGTGATAGGGGGACAGGTAGCAATCAGCCCCAGCATTTT.

V gene TRBV18 combines with J gene TRBJ1-1; the D is unclear. Germline V CDR1 and CDR2: KGHSH, LQKENI. This CDR3 has 16 residues. Trimming stripped 3 bases from V and 0 bases from J, with 14 bases between. The chain's CDR3 is CASSPYSLILNTEAFF. The CDR3 coding sequence is TGTGCCAGCTCACCTTACAGTCTAATTCTGAACACTGAAGCTTTCTTT.

The chain uses TRBV7-9 and TRBJ1-6; possibly TRBD1 for D (6 bases). V was cut by 1 base and J by 8 bases, with 12 bases left in between. Germline V gives CDR1 SEHNR, CDR2 FQNEAQ (reference sequence). The CDR3 covers 15 residues. The CDR3 sequence: CASSLGQTGHSPLHF. The CDR3 bases are TGTGCCAGCAGCTTAGGGCAAACAGGGCATTCACCCCTCCACTTT. The whole variable domain, remainder taken from reference TRBV7-9 and TRBJ1-6, is DTGVSQNPRHKITKRGQNVTFRCDPISEHNRLYWYRQTLGQGPEFLTYFQNEAQLEKSRLLSDRFSAERPKGSFSTLEIQRTEQGDSAMYLCASSLGQTGHSPLHFGNGTRLTVT.

This clone was counted a single time. V usage is TRBV7-9 and J usage is TRBJ2-1; 8 bases fit TRBD1. The V segment lost 2 bases and the J segment 8 bases; nucleotides outside the gene matches: 8. CDR1 is SEHNR, CDR2 FQNEAQ, per germline (reference sequence). This CDR3 has 15 amino acids. CDR3 residues: CASSLTDRASDEQFF. The CDR3 nucleotides are TGTGCCAGCAGCTTAACGGACAGGGCCAGCGATGAGCAGTTCTTC.